The 31 T cell receptor beta chains given below trace back to one sample, sequenced in a study of human T cells and chemical hapten exposure (dated by TCRdb to 2020 to 2023). The sample's time point, from its label and the paper: patch test 2, 6 weeks after DPC sensitization. This specimen's treatment or condition label, interpreted: therapeutic diphenylcyclopropenone sensitization with weekly scalp DPC. Library creation used RACE. Sequenced on a NextSeq 500. TCRdb redid the processing of the public reads, applying fastp at Q25 and MiXCR, and retained in-frame beta chains. Here each entry gathers all rows of one CDR3 protein and keeps the most common genes and DNA. This sample comprises around 100,000 distinct CDR3 sequences, about an eighth of them detected only once. About 3% of the sample lies in the top ten. The sample in question was whole blood, obtained in connection with sensitization to the hapten diphenylcyclopropenone (DPC). These receptors originate from a woman in her thirties or forties with alopecia areata. Some clones in this sample may be carry-over from other donors' samples.

This clonotype was seen more than once but under ten times. The rearrangement links TRBV11-2 to TRBJ2-5; TRBD2 matches at 11 bases. CDR1 and CDR2 from the germline V gene are SGHAT and FQNNGV. V trimming: 5 bases; J trimming: 5 bases; junction bases outside the gene matches: 7. This CDR3 is built from 15 residues. CDR3 loop: CASSPLAGGRETQYF. Written as DNA, the CDR3 is TGTGCCAGCAGCCCTCTAGCGGGAGGACGCGAGACCCAGTACTTC.

This clonotype was seen repeatedly, ten times or more. This chain joins TRBV20-1 and TRBJ1-2; possible D gene TRBD1, 6 bases. The CDR3 sequence is 13 residues long. Between the trimmed V and J ends, which lost 1 base and 7 bases, there was a span of 13 bases. Germline V CDR1 and CDR2: DFQATT, SNEGSKA (reference sequence). DNA of the CDR3: TGCAGTGCTAGAGGCAGGGGAACTTCTGGCTACACCTTC. This encodes CSARGRGTSGYTF.

This sequence joins TRBV7-2 and TRBJ2-7, with 9 bases aligning to TRBD2. Germline loops: CDR1 SGHTA, CDR2 FQGNSA. The CDR3 length is 15 residues. V was pared by 1 base and J by 2 bases, with 3 bases of the junction left unmatched. In DNA form, the CDR3 reads TGTGCCAGCAGCTTAGGACTAGCGGAACCCTACGAGCAGTACTTC. It yields the protein CASSLGLAEPYEQYF.

This clonotype has just a few counts. The gene calls are TRBV6-5 and TRBJ2-1; 7 bases fit TRBD1. The trim removed 8 bases at V and 6 bases at J, leaving 13 bases unmatched. CDR1 is MNHEY, CDR2 SVGAGI, per germline. The length of the CDR3 is 15 residues. The CDR3 nucleotides are TGTGCCAGCCGCCTGGGTGGACAGGCTTTCAATGAGCAGTTCTTC. Protein sequence: CASRLGGQAFNEQFF.

This clonotype was seen a few times. The chain is built from TRBV28 and TRBJ2-7; TRBD1 is a possible D gene (8 bases). The germline V gene encodes CDR1 MDHEN and CDR2 SYDVKM. V lost 5 bases, J lost 9 bases, and 17 bases lay in between. The CDR3 contains 13 residues. The CDR3 nucleotides read TGTGCCAGCAGTCCGTCCGGGGGGACAGGGCAGTACTTC. Protein: CASSPSGGTGQYF.

The V and J genes are TRBV28 and TRBJ1-1, with D unresolved. V was pared by 1 base and J by 5 bases, with 5 bases between. Germline V gene sequence: CDR1 MDHEN, CDR2 SYDVKM. The CDR3 covers 12 residues. Here the CDR3 reads CASSLLRTEAFF. The CDR3 DNA reads TGTGCCAGCAGTTTATTGAGGACTGAAGCTTTCTTT.

The J gene is TRBJ2-1, the V gene TRBV12-3 or TRBV12-4; the match to TRBD2 covers 12 bases. The V gene end was trimmed by 3 bases and the J gene end by 7 bases; junction bases not matched to a gene: 7. The CDR3 runs to 16 residues. The CDR3 loop is CASSFSLAGGLNEQFF. The CDR3 DNA reads as TGTGCCAGCAGTTTCAGTCTAGCGGGGGGGCTAAATGAGCAGTTCTTC.

This chain links TRBV4-2 with TRBJ2-7; 10 bases map to TRBD1. Per the germline V gene, CDR1 is LGHNA and CDR2 is YNFKEQ. V lost 1 base, J lost 2 bases, and 5 bases stayed unmatched. The CDR3 loop spans 16 amino acids. The CDR3: CASSQVGTGEPYEQYF. The CDR3 nucleotides are TGTGCCAGCAGCCAAGTCGGGACAGGGGAACCCTACGAGCAGTACTTC.

Many counts were recorded for this clonotype. This chain joins TRBV20-1 and TRBJ2-3, with D possibly being TRBD2 (5 bases). Germline loops: CDR1 DFQATT, CDR2 SNEGSKA (reference sequence). Trimming cost V 3 bases and J 4 bases, with 17 bases left between them. The CDR3 sequence is 15 residues long. CDR3 DNA sequence: TGCAGTGCTAGTTGGTCGGGGAGAGGAGCAGATACGCAGTATTTT. Its translation is CSASWSGRGADTQYF.

This clonotype has a count of ten or more. The chain couples TRBV14 to TRBJ1-2, with TRBD1 as a possible D gene (6 bases). V lost 5 bases and J 3 bases, leaving 10 bases between the germline ends. The CDR3 is 13 residues long. Germline CDR1 reads SGHDN; CDR2 reads FVKESK. The CDR3 nucleotides are TGTGCCAGCAGCGGACAGCGACACTATGGCTACACCTTC. It specifies CASSGQRHYGYTF.

This chain uses TRBV2 with TRBJ2-2; tentative D call: TRBD1 (5 bases). The CDR3 has 15 amino acids. The germline V gene encodes CDR1 SNHLY and CDR2 FYNNEI. The V gene lost 4 bases and the J gene lost 2 bases, with 11 bases spanning the gap. In DNA form, the CDR3 reads TGTGCCAGCAGTGGGGCAGGGCGTAACACCGGGGAGCTGTTTTTT. Its protein product is CASSGAGRNTGELFF.

Within the sample, this clonotype is medium-sized. CDR3 sequence: CASSFGGEQYF. For the CDR3, the DNA is TGTGCCAGCAGTTTCGGAGGGGAGCAGTACTTC. The J gene is TRBJ2-7, the V gene TRBV6-5, with a tentative D call TRBD2 (6 bases). CDR1 is MNHEY and CDR2 is SVGAGI in the germline V gene. Trimming took 4 bases from V and 7 from J, leaving 8 bases between them. This CDR3 region has 11 residues.

This clonotype was counted at least ten times. The chain has TRBV12-3 or TRBV12-4 and TRBJ1-2; D gene ambiguous. With 4 bases removed from V and 4 bases from J, the gap between germline ends came to 13 bases. This CDR3 has 14 amino acids. The CDR3 here is CASSSLGSFYGYTF. The CDR3 nucleotides read TGTGCCAGCAGTTCCCTTGGCAGTTTCTATGGCTACACCTTC.

This clonotype was detected many times. This chain uses TRBV24-1 with TRBJ2-4; a possible D gene is TRBD1 (5 bases). Germline-derived CDR1 and CDR2 are KGHDR and SFDVKD. This CDR3 comprises 14 residues. V shed 10 bases and J shed 3 bases, with 15 bases lying between them. CDR3 amino acids: CATPPGNDKNIQYF. The CDR3, as DNA: TGTGCCACTCCACCAGGGAACGACAAAAACATTCAGTACTTC.

Written as DNA, the CDR3 is TGTGCCAGCAGCTTAAGGGGTGGGACAGTCGATCAGCCCCAGCATTTT. It specifies CASSLRGGTVDQPQHF. The chain recombines TRBV7-6 with TRBJ1-5; 7 nucleotides match TRBD1. The CDR3 is 16 residues long. Germline assignment: CDR1 SGHVS and CDR2 FNYEAQ. The V segment lost 2 bases and the J segment 5 bases; nucleotides outside the gene matches: 9.

This clonotype was counted once. The chain links TRBV6-6 to TRBJ2-5; D possibly matches TRBD1 or TRBD2 (7 bases each). Trimming shortened V by 6 bases and J by 1 base, and 12 bases separated the two germline ends. The CDR3 contains 14 residues. Per the germline V gene, CDR1 is MNHNY and CDR2 is SVGAGI (reference sequence). DNA of the CDR3: TGTGCCAGCAGCCCAGGGGGGGCCCAAGAGACCCAGTACTTC. Amino acid sequence: CASSPGGAQETQYF.

The sample holds a few counts of this clonotype. The chain employs TRBV14 and TRBJ2-1; D gene unclear. Trimming cost V 4 bases and J 0 bases, with 7 bases left between them. Germline CDR1 and CDR2: SGHDN and FVKESK. The CDR3 has 14 residues. The DNA for the CDR3 is TGTGCCAGCAGCCCTACGAGCTCCTACAATGAGCAGTTCTTC. Translation gives CASSPTSSYNEQFF.

This clonotype was found many times. V usage is TRBV6-2 or TRBV6-3 and J usage is TRBJ2-1; tentatively, D is TRBD1 or TRBD2 (5 bases each). Trimming took 4 bases from V and 7 from J, leaving 17 bases between them. Germline loops: CDR1 MNHEY, CDR2 SVGEGT. The CDR3 loop spans 15 amino acids. The DNA for the CDR3 is TGTGCCAGCAGTTGGGCGGGCGCCTGGGGGAATGAGCAGTTCTTC. It codes for CASSWAGAWGNEQFF.

There are many counts of this clonotype. The CDR3 DNA is TGTGCCAGCAGCCCCGTTGGGGGGGAAAGAGGGAATGAGCAGTTCTTC. Translated, it gives CASSPVGGERGNEQFF. The chain recombines TRBV7-8 with TRBJ2-1; 7 bases agree with TRBD2. CDR1 and CDR2 from the germline V gene are SGHVS and FQNEAQ. This CDR3 region has 16 residues. After removal of 5 bases from V and 7 bases from J, the junction contained 14 bases not matched to a gene. Using reference TRBV7-8 and TRBJ2-1 for the parts outside the CDR3, the full variable domain is GAGVSQSPRYKVAKRGQDVALRCDPISGHVSLFWYQQALGQGPEFLTYFQNEAQLDKSGLPSDRFFAERPEGSVSTLKIQRTQQEDSAVYLCASSPVGGERGNEQFFGPGTRLTVL.

A few counts support this clonotype. This sequence joins TRBV28 and TRBJ1-5; D is possibly TRBD1 (5 bases). The CDR3 runs 14 residues. Germline V gene data show CDR1 as MDHEN and CDR2 as SYDVKM. The germline V and J ends were trimmed by 2 bases and 4 bases, with 9 bases remaining between them. In DNA form, the CDR3 reads TGTGCCAGCAGTTTAGGGGGGTCAAATCAGCCCCAGCATTTT. Its translation is CASSLGGSNQPQHF.

This clonotype was seen repeatedly, ten times or more. The chain recombines TRBV12-3 or TRBV12-4 with TRBJ2-1; D is undetermined. The CDR3 length is 17 residues. V gave up 0 bases and J gave up 8 bases, with 20 bases separating them. The CDR3 region is CASSLALGGAKSHEQFF. CDR3 DNA: TGTGCCAGCAGTTTAGCGCTCGGCGGAGCAAAATCCCATGAGCAGTTCTTC.

The chain joins TRBV19 to TRBJ2-7; 9 bases are shared with TRBD1. V shed 6 bases and J 12 bases; nucleotides not matched to a gene: 18. This CDR3 comprises 15 residues. CDR1 is LNHDA and CDR2 is SQIVND in the germline V gene (reference sequence). The CDR3 DNA sequence: TGTGCCAGTAGCACCCCCGGGACAGGGAGGTCGGCGTGGTACTTC. This codes for CASSTPGTGRSAWYF.

In this sample, this clonotype turned up many times. The chain joins TRBV20-1 to TRBJ1-6; D is uncertain. Germline CDR1 DFQATT, CDR2 SNEGSKA (reference sequence). The germline V and J ends were trimmed by 2 bases and 7 bases, with 6 bases remaining between them. The CDR3 covers 12 residues. The CDR3 DNA follows: TGCAGTGCTAGACTGGGGAATTCACCCCTCCACTTT. It encodes CSARLGNSPLHF.

This clonotype has just a few counts. The V gene is TRBV7-2, the J gene TRBJ2-1, with TRBD1 identical over 7 bases. V dropped 7 bases and J dropped 4; count of bases not matched to a gene: 10. CDR3 size: 15 residues. Germline assignment: CDR1 SGHTA and CDR2 FQGNSA. As DNA, the CDR3 is TGTGCCAGCATCGGTCGGGACAGATCGTACAATGAGCAGTTCTTC. Its protein product is CASIGRDRSYNEQFF.

DNA for the CDR3: TGCAGTGCTAGAGAGAGGGGCACAGGGGTGAATGAGCAGTTCTTC. The encoded protein is CSARERGTGVNEQFF. The genes are TRBV20-1 and TRBJ2-1; 7 bases match TRBD1. The CDR3 covers 15 residues. Germline V lookup: CDR1 DFQATT, CDR2 SNEGSKA (reference sequence). Losses at the gene ends were 0 bases for V and 7 bases for J; bases not matched to a gene: 9.

This clonotype was found a few times. The chain recombines TRBV29-1 with TRBJ2-7; D is ambiguous. V was shortened by 3 bases and J by 4 bases, with 7 bases between the two germline ends. The germline V gene encodes CDR1 SQVTM and CDR2 ANQGSEA. The CDR3 has 11 residues. CDR3 sequence: CSVEFRYEQYF. The CDR3 region has the DNA TGCAGCGTTGAGTTCCGGTACGAGCAGTACTTC.

This clonotype was picked up a small number of times. This rearrangement joins TRBV12-3 or TRBV12-4 to TRBJ1-2, with D unresolved. V lost 0 bases and J 8 bases, leaving 10 bases between the germline ends. The CDR3 totals 13 residues. CDR3 protein: CASSLAGGGGYTF. CDR3 DNA sequence: TGTGCCAGCAGTTTAGCAGGCGGCGGAGGCTACACCTTC.

The chain joins TRBV7-6 to TRBJ1-3; TRBD1 matches at 8 bases. With 5 bases clipped from V and 4 bases from J, the junction kept 10 bases outside the gene matches. Germline values: CDR1 SGHVS, CDR2 FNYEAQ. The CDR3 has 16 amino acids. The CDR3 reads CASSPGDRISGNTIYF. In DNA form, the CDR3 reads TGTGCCAGCAGCCCAGGGGACAGGATTTCCGGAAACACCATATATTTT.

This chain uses TRBV20-1 with TRBJ2-3; 8 bases agree with TRBD2. The germline gives CDR1 DFQATT, CDR2 SNEGSKA (reference sequence). V was clipped by 6 bases and J by 4 bases; unmatched bases: 9. CDR3 length: 14 residues. The CDR3, as DNA: TGCAGTGCCTGGGGCGGGGGGCACGCAGATACGCAGTATTTT. It translates to CSAWGGGHADTQYF.

This clonotype was picked up many times. The chain couples TRBV28 to TRBJ1-5, with D perhaps matching TRBD1 (5 bases). This CDR3 comprises 16 residues. The V gene lost 4 bases and the J gene lost 2 bases, with 15 bases spanning the gap. CDR1 MDHEN and CDR2 SYDVKM come from the germline V gene. Written as DNA, the CDR3 is TGTGCCAGCAGTTCCCCTGGTTCGGGGGGCAATCAGCCCCAGCATTTT. This sequence encodes CASSSPGSGGNQPQHF.

This clonotype was seen ten or more times. CDR3 sequence (DNA): TGTGCCAGTAGTCCCTCGGGACTAGGTCGCTACGAGCAGTACTTC. As protein: CASSPSGLGRYEQYF. The chain couples TRBV19 to TRBJ2-7; TRBD2 matches 8 bases. With V trimmed by 5 bases and J by 3 bases, 9 bases remained unmatched. The CDR3 consists of 15 residues. Looked up from germline, CDR1 is LNHDA and CDR2 is SQIVND (reference sequence).